Each of the 8 T cell receptor beta chains below was sequenced from the same sample in a study of blood T cells in healthy people across ages. Alongside a J-beta primer mix, a sample-barcoded 5' primer served in a second PCR lasting roughly 6 to 12 cycles. A single record per CDR3 protein comes from TCRdb applying MiXCR to the 5' RACE reads. The table shows approximately 780,000 distinct CDR3 sequences, with roughly 25% occurring only once. The same specimen was also included in a second study, on T cells of mothers and their children.

The sample comprised blood. These receptors all stem from a boy aged 5-17 years in good health.

The genes are TRBV5-1 and TRBJ1-4, with D possibly being TRBD1 (5 bases). V was cut by 0 bases and J by 3 bases, with 12 bases left in between. The CDR3 runs 16 residues. CDR1 and CDR2 (germline): SGHRS, YFSETQ. The CDR3 region is CASSLEGGAANEKLFF. The CDR3 nucleotides read TGCGCCAGCAGCTTGGAAGGCGGGGCAGCTAATGAAAAACTGTTTTTT.

This chain joins TRBV6-2 or TRBV6-3 and TRBJ1-5; D ambiguous. V dropped 2 bases and J dropped 5 bases, with 16 bases sitting between them. The germline V gene encodes CDR1 MNHEY and CDR2 SVGEGT. This CDR3 has 16 amino acids. This CDR3 reads CASSYDLSGRDQPQHF. CDR3 sequence (DNA): TGTGCCAGCAGTTACGATCTGAGTGGCCGGGATCAGCCCCAGCATTTT.

The rearrangement uses TRBV29-1 and TRBJ1-2; TRBD1 aligns across 8 bases. The germline gives CDR1 SQVTM, CDR2 ANQGSEA. V was pared by 0 bases and J by 7 bases, with 4 bases of the junction left unmatched. The CDR3 totals 13 residues. CDR3: CSVEDQGAVGYTF. The CDR3 bases are TGCAGCGTTGAAGATCAGGGGGCGGTTGGCTACACCTTC.

Turning to this clonotype: One end of the junction varies from germline; a read error may be responsible. The V call is TRBV29-1, the J call TRBJ2-4, with 8 bases identical to TRBD2. Germline V gene sequence: CDR1 SQVTM, CDR2 ANQGSEA. CDR3 length: 14 amino acids. CDR3 nucleotides: TGCAGCATTAGCGGGGCTCAGGCCAAAAACATTCGGTACTTC. It specifies CSISGAQAKNIRYF.

The CDR3 nucleotides are TGTGCCAGCTCACTACAGGGACTCAATCAGCCCCAGCATTTT. This translates into CASSLQGLNQPQHF. The rearrangement uses TRBV18 and TRBJ1-5, with D possibly TRBD1 on 6 matching bases. CDR1 KGHSH and CDR2 LQKENI come from the germline V gene. The CDR3 runs to 14 residues. Trimming pared 4 bases from V and 3 bases from J, leaving 10 bases between.

The table lists this clonotype with a few counts. The rearrangement uses TRBV29-1 and TRBJ1-2; D unclear. V gave up 2 bases and J gave up 3 bases, with 16 bases separating them. Per germline, CDR1 SQVTM and CDR2 ANQGSEA. The CDR3 extends over 15 amino acids. CDR3 in amino acids: CSVEWLEGADYGYTF. The CDR3 DNA sequence: TGCAGCGTTGAATGGTTAGAGGGTGCGGACTATGGCTACACCTTC.

The chain links TRBV14 to TRBJ2-1; D remains unclear. The CDR3 totals 16 residues. Germline V gene lookup returns CDR1 SGHDN and CDR2 FVKESK. Trimming pared 0 bases from V and 1 base from J, leaving 10 bases between. CDR3 sequence: CASSQDDHTSYNEQFF. The CDR3 DNA reads TGTGCCAGCAGCCAAGATGACCACACATCCTACAATGAGCAGTTCTTC. The full variable domain, in which reference TRBV14 and TRBJ2-1 provide the parts outside the CDR3, is EAGVTQFPSHSVIEKGQTVTLRCDPISGHDNLYWYRRVMGKEIKFLLHFVKESKQDESGMPNNRFLAERTGGTYSTLKVQPAELEDSGVYFCASSQDDHTSYNEQFFGPGTRLTVL.

This clonotype was detected many times. The chain uses TRBV24-1 and TRBJ2-1, with D uncertain. With 2 bases removed from V and 0 bases from J, the gap between germline ends came to 10 bases. Germline CDR1 reads KGHDR; CDR2 reads SFDVKD. The CDR3 extends over 16 amino acids. The CDR3 DNA is TGTGCCACCAGTGATTCTAGACACTACTCCTACAATGAGCAGTTCTTC. Protein product: CATSDSRHYSYNEQFF.